The 21 T cell receptor beta chains in this list originate from one sample, sequenced in a study of T-cell reconstitution after alpha-beta-depleted transplantation in children. Preparing the TCRbeta library involved the use of unique molecular identifiers. TCRdb analysed the PCR reads with MiXCR anew, one entry per CDR3 protein. The table includes hundreds of thousands of distinct CDR3 sequences, 13% detected once. This specimen consisted of PBMCs, mostly from graft donor cells, obtained 360 days after TCRalphabeta/CD19-depleted stem cell transplant. Source of these receptors: a male patient under 18 who had a stem cell transplant for acute myeloid leukemia, so the T cells may come from the graft donor.

This clonotype has a handful of counts. The V call is TRBV28, the J call TRBJ2-1, with 10 bases matching TRBD2. Germline V gene lookup returns CDR1 MDHEN and CDR2 SYDVKM. This CDR3 has 17 residues. The V gene end was trimmed by 5 bases and the J gene end by 2 bases; junction bases not matched to a gene: 9. The CDR3 sequence is CASSGMGLAGAYNEQFF. CDR3 nucleotide sequence: TGTGCCAGCAGTGGCATGGGTCTAGCGGGAGCCTACAATGAGCAGTTCTTC.

The chain has TRBV19 and TRBJ2-1; 13 bases map to TRBD2. The CDR3 extends over 19 amino acids. CDR1 is LNHDA and CDR2 is SQIVND in the germline V gene (reference sequence). Unmatched junction bases numbered 11, after V lost 6 bases and J lost 0 bases. CDR3 protein: CASRGGLAGPGSSYNEQFF. The CDR3 DNA reads TGTGCCAGTAGGGGGGGACTAGCGGGGCCCGGGAGCTCCTACAATGAGCAGTTCTTC.

This rearrangement joins TRBV15 to TRBJ2-7, with 7 bases that match TRBD2. Per the germline V gene, CDR1 is LNHNV and CDR2 is YYDKDF (reference sequence). V was clipped by 0 bases and J by 0 bases; unmatched bases: 5. CDR3 size: 16 residues. CDR3 nucleotides: TGTGCCACCAGCAGAGATCGGGCTAGCGGCTCCTACGAGCAGTACTTC. Amino acids: CATSRDRASGSYEQYF.

This clonotype was picked up many times. The J gene is TRBJ1-3, the V gene TRBV12-3 or TRBV12-4; TRBD1 is a possible D gene (5 bases). V lost 5 bases and J 0 bases, leaving 8 bases between the germline ends. The CDR3 consists of 14 residues. CDR3 sequence reads: CASSPGFSGNTIYF. The CDR3 nucleotides read TGTGCCAGCAGTCCAGGGTTCTCTGGAAACACCATATATTTT.

The chain combines TRBV12-3 or TRBV12-4 with TRBJ2-1; 9 bases align to TRBD2. The trim removed 1 base at V and 1 base at J, leaving 8 bases unmatched. There are 18 residues in the CDR3. The DNA of the CDR3 is TGTGCCAGCAGTTTAGTGCGGGGCGGGAGGGTTTCCTACAATGAGCAGTTCTTC. Translation gives CASSLVRGGRVSYNEQFF.

This clonotype has a count of ten or more. The CDR3 reads CASSPGLPSYTGELFF. For the CDR3, the DNA is TGTGCCAGCAGCCCGGGACTACCAAGTTACACCGGGGAGCTGTTTTTT. The chain carries TRBV14 and TRBJ2-2; TRBD2 matches at 7 bases. Germline V gene sequence: CDR1 SGHDN, CDR2 FVKESK. The CDR3 consists of 16 residues. The V and J ends lost 4 bases and 3 bases, in that order; junction bases with no gene match: 8.

There are a few counts of this clonotype. Relative to the germline gene, one junction end is altered; a read error may explain this. The V gene is TRBV7-7, the J gene TRBJ2-7, with TRBD2 identical over 8 bases. Germline CDR1 and CDR2: SSHAT and FNYEAQ (reference sequence). CDR3 length: 15 amino acids. The CDR3 region has the DNA TGTGCTAGCAGCTTAGTCCCCGGACTAGCTCACGAGCAGTACTTC. This encodes CASSLVPGLAHEQYF.

The rearrangement joins TRBV29-1 to TRBJ2-7, with a tentative D call TRBD2 (6 bases). CDR3 length: 13 residues. Germline V gene sequence: CDR1 SQVTM, CDR2 ANQGSEA. V was cut by 3 bases and J by 4 bases, with 13 bases left in between. The CDR3, as DNA: TGCAGCGTTGATGCCGGGAGCCTATACGAGCAGTACTTC. This translates into CSVDAGSLYEQYF.

The chain is built from TRBV7-2 and TRBJ2-1; TRBD2 is a possible D gene (6 bases). This CDR3 is built from 16 residues. CDR1 SGHTA and CDR2 FQGNSA come from the germline V gene. The germline V and J ends were trimmed by 5 bases and 1 base, with 15 bases remaining between them. The DNA for the CDR3 is TGTGCCAGCAGCCAACTGGGGGGACGGTCCTACAATGAGCAGTTCTTC. Translation: CASSQLGGRSYNEQFF.

This clonotype came up a few times. The chain uses TRBV5-1 and TRBJ2-3; no reliable D call. Trimming removed 1 base from V and 6 bases from J, with 9 bases in between. Germline CDR1 SGHRS, CDR2 YFSETQ. This CDR3 is built from 13 residues. The DNA of the CDR3 is TGCGCCAGCAGCTTGAAGGTTCCTGATACGCAGTATTTT. Its protein is CASSLKVPDTQYF.

The gene calls are TRBV7-2 and TRBJ2-1; possibly TRBD2 for D (6 bases). The V gene lost 2 bases and the J gene lost 4 bases, with 15 bases spanning the gap. Germline assignment: CDR1 SGHTA and CDR2 FQGNSA. The CDR3 contains 16 residues. The CDR3 DNA reads as TGTGCCAGCAGCTTATACTTCCGGGAGTCTTACAATGAGCAGTTCTTC. Protein: CASSLYFRESYNEQFF.

This clonotype was detected ten times or more. J is TRBJ2-6 and V is TRBV9; 7 nucleotides line up with TRBD1. CDR1 and CDR2 (germline): SGDLS, YYNGEE. This CDR3 has 18 amino acids. V lost 4 bases and J lost 0; bases outside the gene matches: 10. CDR3 DNA: TGTGCCAGCAGCCGACAGGGAAGTACCGTCTCTGGGGCCAACGTCCTGACTTTC. Residues: CASSRQGSTVSGANVLTF. Filled out from reference TRBV9 and TRBJ2-6, the complete variable domain reads DSGVTQTPKHLITATGQRVTLRCSPRSGDLSVYWYQQSLDQGLQFLIQYYNGEERAKGNILERFSAQQFPDLHSELNLSSLELGDSALYFCASSRQGSTVSGANVLTFGAGSRLTVL.

This clonotype was counted many times. This chain connects TRBV20-1 to TRBJ2-5; no definite D call. CDR1 is DFQATT and CDR2 is SNEGSKA in the germline V gene (reference sequence). The CDR3 has 11 amino acids. The V gene lost 4 bases and the J gene lost 5 bases, with 8 bases spanning the gap. The chain's CDR3 is CSAIVAETQYF. CDR3 nucleotide sequence: TGCAGTGCTATTGTCGCGGAGACCCAGTACTTC.

This clonotype was seen ten or more times. At one end, the junction sequence differs from germline, possibly due to a read error. The V call is TRBV28, the J call TRBJ2-3; D remains ambiguous. Looked up from germline, CDR1 is MDHEN and CDR2 is SYDVKM. The CDR3 contains 15 residues. The CDR3 region is CATSFRGIGTDTQYF. DNA of the CDR3: TGTGCCACCAGTTTTAGAGGCATTGGCACAGATACGCAGTATTTT.

This chain joins TRBV20-1 and TRBJ1-2, with D possibly TRBD1 on 6 matching bases. Trimming stripped 4 bases from V and 4 bases from J, with 25 bases between. Germline V gives CDR1 DFQATT, CDR2 SNEGSKA (reference sequence). The CDR3 has 17 amino acids. CDR3 loop: CSAIVRQEGAGSYGYTF. The CDR3 DNA is TGCAGTGCTATCGTTAGACAGGAAGGGGCGGGGAGCTATGGCTACACCTTC.

The chain couples TRBV11-2 to TRBJ2-7; tentatively, D is TRBD2 (5 bases). Deletions cut 2 bases from V and 2 bases from J, with 13 bases between. The germline CDR1 and CDR2 sequences are SGHAT and FQNNGV. This CDR3 has 15 residues. Here the CDR3 reads CASSLPGGSTYEQYF. The CDR3 DNA follows: TGTGCCAGCAGCTTACCGGGCGGGTCGACCTACGAGCAGTACTTC. Looking up the rest from reference TRBV11-2 and TRBJ2-7 gives the full variable domain: EAGVAQSPRYKIIEKRQSVAFWCNPISGHATLYWYQQILGQGPKLLIQFQNNGVVDDSQLPKDRFSAERLKGVDSTLKIQPAKLEDSAVYLCASSLPGGSTYEQYFGPGTRLTVT.

This clonotype has only a few counts. This chain connects TRBV20-1 to TRBJ2-1; D call uncertain. The CDR3 has 14 residues. Germline lookup yields CDR1 DFQATT and CDR2 SNEGSKA (reference sequence). Between the trimmed V and J ends, which lost 6 bases and 0 bases, there was a span of 12 bases. CDR3 coding DNA: TGCAGTGCGTCGCGGAAAAGCTCCTACAATGAGCAGTTCTTC. Amino acids: CSASRKSSYNEQFF.

This chain uses TRBV28 with TRBJ2-1; the D is unclear. CDR3 length: 12 residues. The V gene lost 5 bases and the J gene lost 5 bases, with 7 bases spanning the gap. Germline loops: CDR1 MDHEN, CDR2 SYDVKM. CDR3 protein: CASSILNNEQFF. The CDR3 coding sequence is TGTGCCAGCAGTATACTAAACAATGAGCAGTTCTTC.

This clonotype was found many times. V and J are TRBV6-6 and TRBJ2-3; either TRBD1 or TRBD2 may supply D (6 bases each). Germline CDR1 and CDR2: MNHNY and SVGAGI (reference sequence). Trimming removed 7 bases from V and 0 bases from J, with 20 bases in between. CDR3 length: 17 residues. CDR3 in DNA: TGTGCCAGCACAACGAGGATAGGGGGGAGAAGCACAGATACGCAGTATTTT. Protein product: CASTTRIGGRSTDTQYF.

The V call is TRBV6-5, the J call TRBJ1-4; D uncertain. The CDR3 covers 14 residues. Germline CDR1 reads MNHEY; CDR2 reads SVGAGI. The ends were cut back, 0 bases at V and 8 bases at J, with 10 bases in the middle. The chain's CDR3 is CASSYSRSAEKLFF. The CDR3 region has the DNA TGTGCCAGCAGTTACTCGAGGTCCGCGGAAAAACTGTTTTTT.

This rearrangement joins TRBV12-3 or TRBV12-4 to TRBJ2-7, with TRBD2 identical over 10 bases. The V gene end was trimmed by 4 bases and the J gene end by 5 bases; junction bases not matched to a gene: 8. The CDR3 runs 15 residues. This CDR3 is CASSWRAGGPNEQYF. CDR3 coding DNA: TGTGCCAGCAGTTGGCGAGCGGGAGGGCCTAACGAGCAGTACTTC.